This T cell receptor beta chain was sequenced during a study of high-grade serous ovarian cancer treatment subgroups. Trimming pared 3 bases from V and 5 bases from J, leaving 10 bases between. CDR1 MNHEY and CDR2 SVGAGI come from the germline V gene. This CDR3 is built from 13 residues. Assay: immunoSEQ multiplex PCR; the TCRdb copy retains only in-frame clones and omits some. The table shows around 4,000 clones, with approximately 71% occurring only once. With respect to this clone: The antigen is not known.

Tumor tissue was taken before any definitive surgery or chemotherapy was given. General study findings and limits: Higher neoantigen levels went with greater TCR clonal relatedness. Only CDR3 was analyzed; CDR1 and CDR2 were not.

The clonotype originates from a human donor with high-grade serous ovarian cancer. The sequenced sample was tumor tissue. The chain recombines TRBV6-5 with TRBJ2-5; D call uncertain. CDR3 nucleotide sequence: TGTGCCAGCAGTTATCAGGCGAGCGAGACCCAGTACTTC. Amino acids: CASSYQASETQYF.